Shown below are 32 T cell receptor beta chains from a single sample sequenced in a study of cytomegalovirus exposure and HLA in healthy donors (dated by TCRdb to the late 2010s). The receptor library was made with the immunoSEQ multiplex PCR assay. A mixture of 60 forward primers for TCR Vbeta segments and 13 reverse primers for TCR Jbeta segments was used in the multiplex PCR. What TCRdb holds here is the immuneACCESS table cut down to in-frame rearrangements. Part of the clones is not present; checked against another copy, under half of the missing clones reflect an unresolved V gene, and the others are unexplained. This sample is represented by over 130,000 clones; around 74% of them were singletons. The top ten clonotypes cover 6% to 6.5% of the sample. Source material: PBMCs. The source is a middle-aged man in good health and CMV-seropositive.

This clone came up a few times. The chain is built from TRBV27 and TRBJ2-7; TRBD1 matches 10 bases. The trim removed 4 bases at V and 4 bases at J, leaving 10 bases unmatched. Looked up from germline, CDR1 is MNHEY and CDR2 is SMNVEV (reference sequence). The CDR3 spans 16 residues. CDR3: CASSSIMGQGRYEQYF. Written as DNA, the CDR3 is TGTGCCAGCAGTTCTATTATGGGACAGGGGAGGTACGAGCAGTACTTC.

This clone has only one observation. The rearrangement links TRBV19 to TRBJ2-7, with TRBD1 identical over 8 bases. This CDR3 spans 15 amino acids. The V segment lost 2 bases and the J segment 5 bases; nucleotides outside the gene matches: 8. CDR1 is LNHDA, CDR2 SQIVND, per germline (reference sequence). Written as DNA, the CDR3 is TGTGCCAGTAGTATACAGGGGGCCCTAACCCACGAGCAGTACTTC. It yields the protein CASSIQGALTHEQYF. Full variable domain (remainder filled in from reference TRBV19 and TRBJ2-7): DGGITQSPKYLFRKEGQNVTLSCEQNLNHDAMYWYRQDPGQGLRLIYYSQIVNDFQKGDIAEGYSVSREKKESFPLTVTSAQKNPTAFYLCASSIQGALTHEQYFGPGTRLTVT.

This clone was detected once. This chain joins TRBV5-1 and TRBJ1-1; 7 positions match TRBD1. The CDR3 extends over 16 amino acids. J gave up 0 bases and V 0 bases, and 5 bases lay outside the gene matches. Germline values: CDR1 SGHRS, CDR2 YFSETQ. The CDR3: CASSLATGAVNTEAFF. In DNA form, the CDR3 reads TGCGCCAGCAGCTTGGCAACAGGGGCCGTGAACACTGAAGCTTTCTTT.

V usage is TRBV9 and J usage is TRBJ2-5, with a possible D match to TRBD1 (6 bases). Germline lookup yields CDR1 SGDLS and CDR2 YYNGEE. This CDR3 comprises 16 residues. V was clipped by 1 base and J by 0 bases, with 13 bases between them. The CDR3 DNA sequence: TGTGCCAGCAGCGTAAAGGGGGAAGAGTACCAAGAGACCCAGTACTTC. Its translation is CASSVKGEEYQETQYF.

A single count supports this clone. A read error may account for a junction end that differs from germline. The chain links TRBV6-6 to TRBJ2-3, with a possible D match to TRBD1 (5 bases). This CDR3 has 14 residues. Per the germline V gene, CDR1 is MNHNY and CDR2 is SVGAGI (reference sequence). CDR3 DNA: TGTGCCGGCAGTTCGCCAGGGAGCACAGATACGCAGTATTTT. Translated, it gives CAGSSPGSTDTQYF.

The chain has TRBV19 and TRBJ1-5; the D gene is possibly TRBD1 (5 bases). Germline loops: CDR1 LNHDA, CDR2 SQIVND (reference sequence). V was trimmed by 8 bases and J by 7 bases, leaving 15 bases between them. The CDR3 spans 13 residues. CDR3 bases: TGTGCCAGTGGTGCCAGGGTGGGCCAGCCCCAGCATTTT. Translated, it gives CASGARVGQPQHF.

The gene calls are TRBV5-4 and TRBJ2-7, with 7 bases identical to TRBD1. From germline, CDR1 is SGHNT and CDR2 YYREEE (reference sequence). The V gene end was trimmed by 1 base and the J gene end by 0 bases; junction bases not matched to a gene: 4. The length of the CDR3 is 15 residues. CDR3 loop: CASSLRTGLSYEQYF. The CDR3 DNA is TGTGCCAGCAGCTTGCGGACAGGCCTCTCCTACGAGCAGTACTTC.

The rearrangement joins TRBV7-8 to TRBJ2-1, with 9 bases matching TRBD2. This CDR3 contains 15 residues. Germline-derived CDR1 and CDR2 are SGHVS and FQNEAQ. V trimming: 1 base; J trimming: 3 bases; junction bases outside the gene matches: 1. This CDR3 reads CASSLGAGGYNEQFF. CDR3 coding DNA: TGTGCCAGCAGCTTAGGAGCGGGAGGCTACAATGAGCAGTTCTTC.

The V gene is TRBV5-1, the J gene TRBJ1-4, with TRBD1 matching over 7 bases. The CDR3 spans 15 residues. CDR1 is SGHRS and CDR2 is YFSETQ in the germline V gene. V was clipped by 3 bases and J by 2 bases; unmatched bases: 4. The CDR3 bases are TGCGCCAGCAGCTCAACAGGGGCGACTAATGAAAAACTGTTTTTT. The encoded protein is CASSSTGATNEKLFF.

The V and J genes are TRBV28 and TRBJ1-2; 7 nucleotides agree with TRBD1. V was clipped by 4 bases and J by 4 bases; unmatched bases: 6. This CDR3 contains 14 residues. Germline-derived CDR1 and CDR2 are MDHEN and SYDVKM. For the CDR3, the DNA is TGTGCCAGCAGTTCTCCGGGACAGATCTATGGCTACACCTTC. This encodes CASSSPGQIYGYTF.

V and J are TRBV14 and TRBJ1-3; D may be TRBD1 (5 bases). Germline-derived CDR1 and CDR2 are SGHDN and FVKESK. The CDR3 runs 15 residues. V was cut by 4 bases and J by 0 bases, with 10 bases left in between. CDR3 in amino acids: CASSPQGNSGNTIYF. CDR3 bases: TGTGCCAGCAGCCCTCAGGGAAACTCTGGAAACACCATATATTTT.

The rearrangement links TRBV7-3 to TRBJ1-6; TRBD1 aligns across 8 bases. The CDR3 covers 15 residues. Germline CDR1 reads SGHTA; CDR2 reads FQGTGA. Trimming cost V 4 bases and J 7 bases; bases outside gene matches: 6. The CDR3 DNA reads as TGTGCCAGCAGCTCGGCGACAGGGGACAATTCACCCCTCCACTTT. Translation gives CASSSATGDNSPLHF.

This chain uses TRBV5-1 with TRBJ1-4, with D hard to call. Trimming removed 4 bases from V and 7 bases from J, with 11 bases in between. The CDR3 spans 13 residues. Germline lookup yields CDR1 SGHRS and CDR2 YFSETQ. The CDR3 nucleotides are TGCGCCAGCAGCCCACAAGGAGGTGAAAAACTGTTTTTT. The encoded protein is CASSPQGGEKLFF.

The count of this clone is one. This same CDR3 is encoded by further DNA sequences in the sample. The chain is built from TRBV5-1 and TRBJ2-1; 8 positions agree with TRBD1. Germline values: CDR1 SGHRS, CDR2 YFSETQ. J gave up 0 bases and V 3 bases, and 2 bases lay outside the gene matches. The CDR3 sequence is 15 residues long. CDR3 in DNA: TGCGCCAGCAGCTCAACAGGGGGCTCCTACAATGAGCAGTTCTTC. Translating it yields CASSSTGGSYNEQFF.

This clone was observed a handful of times. V is TRBV6-6 and J is TRBJ1-2, with D possibly TRBD1 on 5 matching bases. CDR1 is MNHNY and CDR2 is SVGAGI in the germline V gene (reference sequence). The CDR3 has 12 amino acids. V lost 5 bases to trimming and J lost 4 bases, with 8 bases between them. Written as DNA, the CDR3 is TGTGCCAGCAGTCGGGACTCCTATGGCTACACCTTC. Protein product: CASSRDSYGYTF.

The chain uses TRBV5-1 and TRBJ2-3, with 9 bases aligning to TRBD2. V was pared by 1 base and J by 3 bases, with 6 bases of the junction left unmatched. CDR1 SGHRS and CDR2 YFSETQ come from the germline V gene. The CDR3 spans 16 residues. In DNA, the CDR3 is TGCGCCAGCAGCTTGTACAGCGGGAGGCCTACAGATACGCAGTATTTT. This encodes CASSLYSGRPTDTQYF.

The chain employs TRBV6-1 and TRBJ2-7; TRBD1 might be the D (6 bases). Germline CDR1 is MNHNS and CDR2 is SASEGT. The CDR3 runs 16 residues. V was pared by 3 bases and J by 4 bases, with 19 bases between. CDR3 amino acids: CASSEPPGARVYEQYF. The CDR3 region has the DNA TGTGCCAGCAGTGAGCCCCCAGGGGCGAGGGTGTACGAGCAGTACTTC.

Comment on this clone: This CDR3 is also generated by other DNA sequences in the sample. V gene TRBV2 combines with J gene TRBJ2-1; TRBD2 aligns across 10 bases. Germline assignment: CDR1 SNHLY and CDR2 FYNNEI. The CDR3 loop spans 14 amino acids. Trimming removed 2 bases from V and 6 bases from J; junction bases left unmatched: 1. In nucleotides, the CDR3 is TGTGCCAGCAGTGAACTAGCGGGAGTCAATGAGCAGTTCTTC. Protein product: CASSELAGVNEQFF.

V gene TRBV9 combines with J gene TRBJ2-7; 10 nucleotides match TRBD1. Per the germline V gene, CDR1 is SGDLS and CDR2 is YYNGEE. The CDR3 has 17 residues. V gave up 0 bases and J gave up 5 bases; unmatched junction bases: 11. The DNA of the CDR3 is TGTGCCAGCAGCGTAGTAAGGTCGGGGACAGGGGACCACGAGCAGTACTTC. This sequence encodes CASSVVRSGTGDHEQYF.

The J gene is TRBJ2-5, the V gene TRBV2; D remains unclear. The germline V gene has CDR1 SNHLY and CDR2 FYNNEI. Trimming took off 4 bases at V and 12 bases at J, with 18 bases between the two ends. The CDR3 totals 13 residues. The CDR3 DNA reads as TGTGCCAGCAGTGTATCAGTCCGGGTCAAGGAGTACTTC. Translating it yields CASSVSVRVKEYF.

The chain is built from TRBV5-1 and TRBJ1-4, with 8 bases that match TRBD1. The germline CDR1 and CDR2 sequences are SGHRS and YFSETQ. Trimming removed 2 bases from V and 8 bases from J; junction bases left unmatched: 5. The CDR3 covers 14 residues. Written as DNA, the CDR3 is TGCGCCAGCAGCTTACAGGGGGGTGGAGAAAAACTGTTTTTT. Its protein product is CASSLQGGGEKLFF.

V and J are TRBV21-1 and TRBJ2-7; the table's D call of TRBD1 was not tested on the DNA. TRBV21-1 constitutes a pseudogene. CDR3 length equals 15 residues. CDR3 protein: CASSNPRQIPSEQYF. The CDR3 region has the DNA TGTGCCAGCAGCAACCCAAGACAGATCCCCTCCGAGCAGTACTTC.

The DNA of the CDR3 is TGTGCCAGCAGCTCAACCGGGACAGGGTTTCAGCCCCAGCATTTT. This translates into CASSSTGTGFQPQHF. V and J are TRBV5-8 and TRBJ1-5; 9 bases map to TRBD1. The germline gives CDR1 SGHTS, CDR2 YDEGEE. The CDR3 consists of 15 residues. With V trimmed by 3 bases and J by 6 bases, 7 bases remained unmatched.

This clone was seen a few times. J is TRBJ1-5 and V is TRBV6-5; 7 nucleotides line up with TRBD1. The CDR3 consists of 15 residues. V shed 5 bases and J 2 bases; nucleotides not matched to a gene: 6. Germline values: CDR1 MNHEY, CDR2 SVGAGI. CDR3 loop: CASSRDRDRNQPQHF. In nucleotides, the CDR3 is TGTGCCAGCAGTAGAGACAGGGATCGCAATCAGCCCCAGCATTTT.

J is TRBJ2-5 and V is TRBV30; a weak D match, TRBD1 (6 bases). Looked up from germline, CDR1 is GTSNPN and CDR2 is SVGIG (reference sequence). CDR3 length equals 12 residues. Deletions cut 3 bases from V and 3 bases from J, with 8 bases between. CDR3 sequence reads: CAWRGTKETQYF. CDR3 DNA sequence: TGTGCCTGGAGGGGGACAAAAGAGACCCAGTACTTC.

This clone was counted only a few times. This chain joins TRBV6-4 and TRBJ2-3; 7 bases line up with TRBD2. CDR3 length: 14 residues. Germline loops: CDR1 MRHNA, CDR2 SNTAGT. Trimming cost V 3 bases and J 5 bases; bases outside gene matches: 5. CDR3 protein: CASSEGLAGDTQYF. CDR3 sequence (DNA): TGTGCCAGCAGTGAAGGGTTAGCGGGAGATACGCAGTATTTT.

This chain joins TRBV4-1 and TRBJ2-7; TRBD1 aligns across 9 bases. Per the germline V gene, CDR1 is MGHRA and CDR2 is YSYEKL. V lost 0 bases and J lost 4; bases outside the gene matches: 10. CDR3 length equals 17 residues. CDR3 amino acids: CASSQEPRDRAGYEQYF. The CDR3 nucleotides are TGCGCCAGCAGCCAAGAGCCTCGGGACAGGGCAGGGTACGAGCAGTACTTC.

This rearrangement joins TRBV2 to TRBJ2-5, with D unclear. From germline, CDR1 is SNHLY and CDR2 FYNNEI. The CDR3 has 12 residues. V lost 6 bases and J lost 2, with 7 bases in between. The CDR3 DNA reads TGTGCCAGCAGCCGTGAGCAAGAGACCCAGTACTTC. Translating it yields CASSREQETQYF.

The genes are TRBV5-1 and TRBJ1-1; D uncertain. This CDR3 has 18 amino acids. Germline CDR1 reads SGHRS; CDR2 reads YFSETQ. V gave up 0 bases and J gave up 1 base, with 19 bases separating them. CDR3 in DNA: TGCGCCAGCAGCTTGGCCCGAGGAGGTAGTAGGTCGAACACTGAAGCTTTCTTT. Amino acids: CASSLARGGSRSNTEAFF.

Details on this clone: One end of the junction varies from germline; a read error may be responsible. The chain is built from TRBV7-9 and TRBJ1-1, with 7 bases fitting TRBD1. The germline V gene has CDR1 SEHNR and CDR2 FQNEAQ (reference sequence). The CDR3 totals 15 residues. The CDR3 bases are TGTTCCAGCAGCTTAGACAGGGTCAAGGACACTGAAGCTTTCTTT. Protein sequence: CSSSLDRVKDTEAFF.

The chain couples TRBV4-2 to TRBJ1-2, with unresolved D. The CDR3 loop spans 14 amino acids. In germline, CDR1 is LGHNA, CDR2 YNFKEQ. Trimming removed 0 bases at V and 4 bases at J, with 9 bases between. The CDR3 DNA reads TGTGCCAGCAGCCAAGACCTAGCAGTCTATGGCTACACCTTC. It specifies CASSQDLAVYGYTF.

This clone showed up just once. The chain has TRBV30 and TRBJ2-2; TRBD2 matches 9 bases. V lost 5 bases, J lost 2 bases, and 6 bases stayed unmatched. The germline V gene encodes CDR1 GTSNPN and CDR2 SVGIG (reference sequence). The CDR3 consists of 15 residues. CDR3 DNA: TGTGCCTGGGGCGGGGGGGACTTAAACACCGGGGAGCTGTTTTTT. Its protein product is CAWGGGDLNTGELFF.